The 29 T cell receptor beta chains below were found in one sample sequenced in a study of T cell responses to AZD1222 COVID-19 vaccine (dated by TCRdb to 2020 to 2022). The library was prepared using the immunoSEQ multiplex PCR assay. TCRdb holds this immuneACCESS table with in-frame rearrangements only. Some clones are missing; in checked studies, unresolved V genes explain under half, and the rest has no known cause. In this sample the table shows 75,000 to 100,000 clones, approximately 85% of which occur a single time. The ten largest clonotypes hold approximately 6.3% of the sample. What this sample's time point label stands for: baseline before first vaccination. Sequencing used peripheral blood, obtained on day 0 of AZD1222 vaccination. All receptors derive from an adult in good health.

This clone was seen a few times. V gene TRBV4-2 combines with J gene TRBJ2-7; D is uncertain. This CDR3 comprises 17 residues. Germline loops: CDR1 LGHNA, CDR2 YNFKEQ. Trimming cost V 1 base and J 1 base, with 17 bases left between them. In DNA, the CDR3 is TGTGCCAGCAGCCAAGCCCAAGGCTTTGGGTCGTCCTACGAGCAGTACTTC. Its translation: CASSQAQGFGSSYEQYF.

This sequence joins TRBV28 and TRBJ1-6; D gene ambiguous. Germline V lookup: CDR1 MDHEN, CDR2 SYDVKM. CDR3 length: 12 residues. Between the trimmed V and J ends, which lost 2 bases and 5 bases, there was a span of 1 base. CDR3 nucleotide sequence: TGTGCCAGCAGTTTAAATAATTCACCCCTCCACTTT. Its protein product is CASSLNNSPLHF.

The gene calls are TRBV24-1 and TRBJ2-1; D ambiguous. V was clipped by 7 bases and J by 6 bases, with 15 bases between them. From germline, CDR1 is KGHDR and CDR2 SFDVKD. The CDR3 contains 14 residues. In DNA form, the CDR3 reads TGTGCCACCAGGTCGACTGGTGAATTCAATGAGCAGTTCTTC. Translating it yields CATRSTGEFNEQFF.

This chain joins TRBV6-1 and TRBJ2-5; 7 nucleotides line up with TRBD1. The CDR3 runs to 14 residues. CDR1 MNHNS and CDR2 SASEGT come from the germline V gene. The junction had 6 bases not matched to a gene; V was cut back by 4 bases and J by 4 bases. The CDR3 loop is CASSAYAGGETQYF. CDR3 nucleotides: TGTGCCAGCAGTGCTTACGCAGGGGGAGAGACCCAGTACTTC.

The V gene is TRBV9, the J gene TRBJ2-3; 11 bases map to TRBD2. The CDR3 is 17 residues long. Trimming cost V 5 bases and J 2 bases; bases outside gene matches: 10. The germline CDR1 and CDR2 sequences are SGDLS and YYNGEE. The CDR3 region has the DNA TGTGCCAGCAGTGGGACAGGACTAGCGGGTTACACAGATACGCAGTATTTT. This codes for CASSGTGLAGYTDTQYF.

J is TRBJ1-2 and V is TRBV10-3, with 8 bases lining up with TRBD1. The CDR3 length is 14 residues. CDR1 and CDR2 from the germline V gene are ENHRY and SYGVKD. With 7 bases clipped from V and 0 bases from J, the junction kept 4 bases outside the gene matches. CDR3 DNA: TGTGCCATCAAGGGACAGGCTACTAACTATGGCTACACCTTC. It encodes CAIKGQATNYGYTF.

DNA of the CDR3: TGCGCCAGCATGCGGGACAGGGGGAACACCGGGGAGCTGTTTTTT. It codes for CASMRDRGNTGELFF. The chain couples TRBV5-1 to TRBJ2-2, with 10 positions matching TRBD1. This CDR3 has 15 residues. The germline CDR1 and CDR2 sequences are SGHRS and YFSETQ. Unmatched junction bases numbered 3, after V lost 6 bases and J lost 1 base.

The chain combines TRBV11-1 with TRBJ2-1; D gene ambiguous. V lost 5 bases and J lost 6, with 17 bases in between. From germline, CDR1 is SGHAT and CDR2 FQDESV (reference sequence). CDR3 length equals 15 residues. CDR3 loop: CASSDNTVGGNEQFF. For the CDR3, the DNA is TGTGCCAGCAGCGACAATACTGTGGGTGGCAATGAGCAGTTCTTC.

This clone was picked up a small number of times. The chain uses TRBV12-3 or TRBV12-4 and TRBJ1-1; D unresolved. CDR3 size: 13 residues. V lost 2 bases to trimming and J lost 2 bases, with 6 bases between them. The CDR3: CASSLLDNTEAFF. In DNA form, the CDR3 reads TGTGCCAGCAGTTTATTAGATAACACTGAAGCTTTCTTT.

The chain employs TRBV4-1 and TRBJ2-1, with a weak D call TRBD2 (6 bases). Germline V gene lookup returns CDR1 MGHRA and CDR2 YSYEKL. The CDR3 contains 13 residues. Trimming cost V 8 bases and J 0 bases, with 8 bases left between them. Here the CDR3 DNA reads TGCGCCAGCGCCGGGGGCTCCTACAATGAGCAGTTCTTC. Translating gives CASAGGSYNEQFF.

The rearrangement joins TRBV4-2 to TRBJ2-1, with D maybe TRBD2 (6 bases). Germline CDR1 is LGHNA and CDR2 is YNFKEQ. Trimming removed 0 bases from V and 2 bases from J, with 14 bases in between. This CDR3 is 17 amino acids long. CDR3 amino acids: CASSQDLGGAPYNEQFF. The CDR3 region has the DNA TGTGCCAGCAGCCAAGATCTCGGAGGGGCCCCCTACAATGAGCAGTTCTTC.

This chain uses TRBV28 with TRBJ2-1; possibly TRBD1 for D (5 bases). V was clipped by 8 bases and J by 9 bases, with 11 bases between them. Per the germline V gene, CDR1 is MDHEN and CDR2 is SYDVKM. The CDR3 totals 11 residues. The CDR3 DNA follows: TGTGCCAGCGCGAGACAGCCTGAGCAGTTCTTC. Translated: CASARQPEQFF.

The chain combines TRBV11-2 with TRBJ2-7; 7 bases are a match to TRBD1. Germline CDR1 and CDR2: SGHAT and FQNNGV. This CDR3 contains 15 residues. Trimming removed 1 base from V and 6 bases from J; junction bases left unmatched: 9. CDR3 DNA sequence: TGTGCCAGCAGCTTAGGGGGGACAGTCTCGGGCGAGCAGTACTTC. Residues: CASSLGGTVSGEQYF.

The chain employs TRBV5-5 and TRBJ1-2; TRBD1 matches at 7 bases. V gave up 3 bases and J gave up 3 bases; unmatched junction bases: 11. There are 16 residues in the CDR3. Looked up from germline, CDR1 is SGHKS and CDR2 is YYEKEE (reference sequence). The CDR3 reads CASSYGTARQDYGYTF. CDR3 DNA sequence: TGTGCCAGCAGCTACGGGACAGCCAGACAGGACTATGGCTACACCTTC.

The CDR3 nucleotides read TGTGCCAGCAGCCAAGATCCGACAGGGGCCTATGGCTACACCTTC. Protein sequence: CASSQDPTGAYGYTF. The chain links TRBV3-1 (or the pseudogene TRBV3-2) to TRBJ1-2, with 8 nucleotides matching TRBD1. Germline trimming cut 0 bases from V and 4 bases from J; bases unmatched to any gene: 4. CDR3 length: 15 residues. Germline CDR1 LGHDT, CDR2 YNNKEL (reference sequence).

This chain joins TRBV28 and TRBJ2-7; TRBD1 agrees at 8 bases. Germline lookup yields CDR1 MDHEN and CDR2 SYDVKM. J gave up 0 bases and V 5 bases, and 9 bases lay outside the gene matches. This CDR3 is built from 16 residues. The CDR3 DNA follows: TGTGCCAGCAGTACCCCGGGACAGGCCCGCTCCTACGAGCAGTACTTC. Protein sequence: CASSTPGQARSYEQYF.

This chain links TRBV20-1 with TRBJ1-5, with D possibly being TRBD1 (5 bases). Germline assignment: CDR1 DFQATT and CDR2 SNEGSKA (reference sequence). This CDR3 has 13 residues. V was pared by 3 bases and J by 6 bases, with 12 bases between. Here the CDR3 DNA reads TGCAGTGCTAGTCCAGGGTTGACTCAGCCCCAGCATTTT. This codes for CSASPGLTQPQHF.

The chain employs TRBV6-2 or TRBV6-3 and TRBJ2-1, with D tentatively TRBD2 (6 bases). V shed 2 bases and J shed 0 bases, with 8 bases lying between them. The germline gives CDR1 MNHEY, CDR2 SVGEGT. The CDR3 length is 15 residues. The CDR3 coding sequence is TGTGCCAGCAGTTACGGAGCGGGCTCCTACAATGAGCAGTTCTTC. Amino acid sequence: CASSYGAGSYNEQFF.

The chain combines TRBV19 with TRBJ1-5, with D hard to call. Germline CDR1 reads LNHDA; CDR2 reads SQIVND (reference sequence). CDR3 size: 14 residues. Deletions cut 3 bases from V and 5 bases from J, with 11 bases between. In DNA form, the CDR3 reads TGTGCCAGTAGTATCGGCGGGAATTATCAGCCCCAGCATTTT. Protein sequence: CASSIGGNYQPQHF.

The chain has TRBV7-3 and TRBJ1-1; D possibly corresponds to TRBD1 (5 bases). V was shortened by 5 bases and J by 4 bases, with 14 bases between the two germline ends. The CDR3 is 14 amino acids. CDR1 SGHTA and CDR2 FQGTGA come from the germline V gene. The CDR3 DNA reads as TGTGCCAGCAGCGCCAGAGGGGATCTCACTGAAGCTTTCTTT. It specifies CASSARGDLTEAFF.

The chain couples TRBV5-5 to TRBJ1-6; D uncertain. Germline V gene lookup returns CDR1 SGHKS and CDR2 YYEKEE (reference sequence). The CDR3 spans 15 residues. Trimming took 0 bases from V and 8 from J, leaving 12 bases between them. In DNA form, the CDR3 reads TGTGCCAGCAGCTTGGCCGTACTTCGGGATTCACCCCTCCACTTT. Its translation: CASSLAVLRDSPLHF.

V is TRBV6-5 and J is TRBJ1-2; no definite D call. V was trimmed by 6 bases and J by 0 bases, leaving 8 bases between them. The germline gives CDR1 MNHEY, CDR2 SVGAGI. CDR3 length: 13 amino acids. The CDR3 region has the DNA TGTGCCAGCAGACCGACCGCTAACTATGGCTACACCTTC. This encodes CASRPTANYGYTF.

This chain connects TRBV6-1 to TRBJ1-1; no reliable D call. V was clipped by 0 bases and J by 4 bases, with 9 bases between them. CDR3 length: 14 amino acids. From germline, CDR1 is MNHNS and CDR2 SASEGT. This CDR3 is CASSEAGSSTEAFF. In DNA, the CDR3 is TGTGCCAGCAGTGAAGCGGGGAGTAGCACTGAAGCTTTCTTT.

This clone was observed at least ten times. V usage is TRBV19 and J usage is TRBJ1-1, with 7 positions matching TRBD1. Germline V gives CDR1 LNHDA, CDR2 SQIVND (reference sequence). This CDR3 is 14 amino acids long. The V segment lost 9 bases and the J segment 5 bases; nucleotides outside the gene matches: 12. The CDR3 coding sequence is TGTGCCAGCTCAACGAGAGGGGGCTGGACTGAAGCTTTCTTT. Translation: CASSTRGGWTEAFF.

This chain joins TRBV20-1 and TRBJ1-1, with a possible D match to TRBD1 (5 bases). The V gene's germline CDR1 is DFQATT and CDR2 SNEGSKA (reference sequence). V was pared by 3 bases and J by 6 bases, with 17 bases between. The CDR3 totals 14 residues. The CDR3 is CSASTGRVGAEAFF. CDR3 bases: TGCAGTGCTAGTACTGGCAGGGTGGGCGCTGAAGCTTTCTTT.

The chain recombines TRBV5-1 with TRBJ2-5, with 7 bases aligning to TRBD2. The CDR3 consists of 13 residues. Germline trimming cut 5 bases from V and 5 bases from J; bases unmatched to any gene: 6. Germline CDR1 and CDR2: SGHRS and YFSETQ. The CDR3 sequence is CASSREGAETQYF. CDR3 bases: TGCGCCAGCAGTAGGGAGGGAGCGGAGACCCAGTACTTC.

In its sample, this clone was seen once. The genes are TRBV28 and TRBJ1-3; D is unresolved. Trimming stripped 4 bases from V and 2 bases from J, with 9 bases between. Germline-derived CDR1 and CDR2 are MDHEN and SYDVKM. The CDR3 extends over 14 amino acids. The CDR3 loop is CASSSGGPGNTIYF. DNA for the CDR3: TGTGCCAGCAGTTCCGGTGGACCTGGAAACACCATATATTTT.

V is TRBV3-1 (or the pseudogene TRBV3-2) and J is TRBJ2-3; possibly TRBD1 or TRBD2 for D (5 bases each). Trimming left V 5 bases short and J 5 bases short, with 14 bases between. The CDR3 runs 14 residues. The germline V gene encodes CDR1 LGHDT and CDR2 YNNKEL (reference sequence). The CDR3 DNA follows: TGTGCCAGCAGCTCGGGACGGGGTCTAGATACGCAGTATTTT. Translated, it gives CASSSGRGLDTQYF.

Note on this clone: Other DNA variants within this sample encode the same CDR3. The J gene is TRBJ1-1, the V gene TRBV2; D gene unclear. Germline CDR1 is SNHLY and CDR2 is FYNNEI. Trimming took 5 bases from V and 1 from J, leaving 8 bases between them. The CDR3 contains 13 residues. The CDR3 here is CASSPRGNTEAFF. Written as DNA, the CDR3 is TGTGCCAGCAGTCCCCGGGGGAACACTGAAGCTTTCTTT. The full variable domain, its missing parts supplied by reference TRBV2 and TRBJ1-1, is EPEVTQTPSHQVTQMGQEVILRCVPISNHLYFYWYRQILGQKVEFLVSFYNNEISEKSEIFDDQFSVERPDGSNFTLKIRSTKLEDSAMYFCASSPRGNTEAFFGQGTRLTVV.